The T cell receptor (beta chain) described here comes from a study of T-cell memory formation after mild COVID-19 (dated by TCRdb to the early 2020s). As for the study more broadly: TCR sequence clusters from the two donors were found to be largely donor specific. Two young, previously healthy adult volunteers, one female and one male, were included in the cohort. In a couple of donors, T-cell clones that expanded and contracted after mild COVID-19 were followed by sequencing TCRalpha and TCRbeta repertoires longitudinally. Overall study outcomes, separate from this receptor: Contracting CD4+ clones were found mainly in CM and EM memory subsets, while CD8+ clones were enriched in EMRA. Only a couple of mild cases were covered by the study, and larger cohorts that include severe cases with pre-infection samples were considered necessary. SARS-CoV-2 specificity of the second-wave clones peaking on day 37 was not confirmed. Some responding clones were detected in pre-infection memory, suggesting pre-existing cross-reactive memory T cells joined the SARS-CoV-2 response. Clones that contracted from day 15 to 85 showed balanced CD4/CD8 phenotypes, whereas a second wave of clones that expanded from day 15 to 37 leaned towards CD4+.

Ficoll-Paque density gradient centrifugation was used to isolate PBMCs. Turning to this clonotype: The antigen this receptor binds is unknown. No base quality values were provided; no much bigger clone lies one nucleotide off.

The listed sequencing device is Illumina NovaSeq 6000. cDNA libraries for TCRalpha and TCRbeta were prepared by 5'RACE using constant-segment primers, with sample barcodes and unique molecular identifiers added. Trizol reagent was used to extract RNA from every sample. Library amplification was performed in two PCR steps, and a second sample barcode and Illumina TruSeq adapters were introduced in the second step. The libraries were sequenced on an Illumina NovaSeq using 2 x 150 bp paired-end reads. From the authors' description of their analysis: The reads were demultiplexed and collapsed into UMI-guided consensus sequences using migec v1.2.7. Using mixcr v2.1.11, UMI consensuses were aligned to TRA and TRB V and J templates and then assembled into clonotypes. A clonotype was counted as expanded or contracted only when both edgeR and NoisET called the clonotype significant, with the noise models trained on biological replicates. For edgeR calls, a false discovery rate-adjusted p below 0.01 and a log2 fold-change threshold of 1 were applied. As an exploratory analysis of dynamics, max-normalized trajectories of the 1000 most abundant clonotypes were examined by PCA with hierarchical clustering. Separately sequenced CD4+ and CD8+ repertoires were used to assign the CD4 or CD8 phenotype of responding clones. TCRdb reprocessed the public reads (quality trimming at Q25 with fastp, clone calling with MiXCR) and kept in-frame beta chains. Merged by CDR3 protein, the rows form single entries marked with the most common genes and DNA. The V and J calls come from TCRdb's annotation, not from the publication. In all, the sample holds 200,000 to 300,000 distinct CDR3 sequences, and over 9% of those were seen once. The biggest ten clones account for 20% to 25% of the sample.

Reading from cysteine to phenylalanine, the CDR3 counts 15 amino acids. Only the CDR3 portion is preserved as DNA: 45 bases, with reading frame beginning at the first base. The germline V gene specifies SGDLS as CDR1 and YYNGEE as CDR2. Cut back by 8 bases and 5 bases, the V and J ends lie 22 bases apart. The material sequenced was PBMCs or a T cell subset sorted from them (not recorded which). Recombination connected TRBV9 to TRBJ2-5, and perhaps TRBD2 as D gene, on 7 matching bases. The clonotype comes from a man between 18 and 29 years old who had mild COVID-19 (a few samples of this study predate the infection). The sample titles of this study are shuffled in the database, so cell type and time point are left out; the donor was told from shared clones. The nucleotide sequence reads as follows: TGTGCCAGAAGCCCCCAAGGGGGGGCCGGCGAGACCCAGTACTTC. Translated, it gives CARSPQGGAGETQYF. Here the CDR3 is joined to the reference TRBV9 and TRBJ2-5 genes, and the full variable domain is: DSGVTQTPKHLITATGQRVTLRCSPRSGDLSVYWYQQSLDQGLQFLIQYYNGEERAKGNILERFSAQQFPDLHSELNLSSLELGDSALYFCARSPQGGAGETQYFGPGTRLLVL.